The 29 T cell receptor beta chains given below trace back to one sample, sequenced in a study of T cell responses to AZD1222 COVID-19 vaccine (dated by TCRdb to 2020 to 2023). Reading the label with the study, this specimen's time point is: baseline before first vaccination. Libraries were made using the immunoSEQ multiplex PCR assay. The table was pulled from immuneACCESS by TCRdb, which kept in-frame rearrangements only. Such tables lose some clones; where checked, under half of the loss comes from unresolved V genes, and the rest has no known cause. In this sample the table shows about 180,000 clones, 88% of which occur a single time. The leading ten clones occupy roughly 0.5% of the sample. Sequenced here: peripheral blood, sampled on day 0 of AZD1222 vaccination. These receptors were taken from an adult in good health.

This clone was detected once. This chain joins TRBV19 and TRBJ2-1; the D is unclear. V was cut by 1 base and J by 0 bases, with 10 bases left in between. Germline V gene sequence: CDR1 LNHDA, CDR2 SQIVND (reference sequence). The CDR3 is 16 amino acids. CDR3 residues: CASSIGAATSYNEQFF. Written as DNA, the CDR3 is TGTGCCAGTAGTATAGGGGCAGCGACCTCCTACAATGAGCAGTTCTTC.

The chain couples TRBV5-1 to TRBJ1-1; 10 positions match TRBD1. The CDR3 extends over 15 amino acids. V was pared by 3 bases and J by 4 bases, with 6 bases of the junction left unmatched. Germline V gene data show CDR1 as SGHRS and CDR2 as YFSETQ. The CDR3 loop is CASSSRQGAGTEAFF. The CDR3, as DNA: TGCGCCAGCAGCTCACGACAGGGGGCGGGCACTGAAGCTTTCTTT.

The chain recombines TRBV11-2 with TRBJ1-1; 7 bases are shared with TRBD1. CDR1 and CDR2 from the germline V gene are SGHAT and FQNNGV. V was pared by 0 bases and J by 0 bases, with 1 base of the junction left unmatched. CDR3 length: 15 residues. DNA of the CDR3: TGTGCCAGCAGCTTAGACGGGACAGTGAACACTGAAGCTTTCTTT. It yields the protein CASSLDGTVNTEAFF.

This chain connects TRBV30 to TRBJ1-2, with D possibly TRBD1 on 5 matching bases. Trimming stripped 3 bases from V and 0 bases from J, with 17 bases between. This CDR3 comprises 16 residues. Germline V lookup: CDR1 GTSNPN, CDR2 SVGIG (reference sequence). CDR3 nucleotides: TGTGCCTGGAGACCGAAGCGGGGCGAACCTAACTATGGCTACACCTTC. Protein: CAWRPKRGEPNYGYTF.

This clone came up once. V and J are TRBV14 and TRBJ1-1; D is perhaps TRBD1 (5 bases). The CDR3 contains 15 residues. CDR1 is SGHDN and CDR2 is FVKESK in the germline V gene. Trimming took 8 bases from V and 0 from J, leaving 16 bases between them. The CDR3: CASGLRRGMNTEAFF. Written as DNA, the CDR3 is TGTGCCAGCGGCCTCCGACGGGGCATGAACACTGAAGCTTTCTTT.

This clone occurred a few times. The V and J genes are TRBV6-2 or TRBV6-3 and TRBJ1-6, with D possibly being TRBD1 (5 bases). With 5 bases removed from V and 14 bases from J, the gap between germline ends came to 22 bases. The CDR3 runs 15 residues. Germline CDR1 reads MNHEY; CDR2 reads SVGEGT. In nucleotides, the CDR3 is TGTGCCAGCAGTATACTTGGGACGGCGGTAAGGACCCTCCACTTT. Protein sequence: CASSILGTAVRTLHF.

The chain is built from TRBV28 and TRBJ1-4; D is unclear. Trimming pared 5 bases from V and 7 bases from J, leaving 20 bases between. CDR3 length: 16 residues. The germline gives CDR1 MDHEN, CDR2 SYDVKM. DNA for the CDR3: TGTGCCAGCAGTCAGGTGGATAAGTTTTTCCCTGAAAAACTGTTTTTT. Its protein product is CASSQVDKFFPEKLFF.

This clone was seen more than once but under ten times. The chain recombines TRBV2 with TRBJ1-5; D unclear. The length of the CDR3 is 15 residues. V gave up 10 bases and J gave up 0 bases, with 16 bases separating them. Germline CDR1 SNHLY, CDR2 FYNNEI. The CDR3: CATQETGYSNQPQHF. CDR3 nucleotides: TGTGCCACCCAGGAGACCGGTTATAGCAATCAGCCCCAGCATTTT.

This chain connects TRBV7-2 to TRBJ2-2, with a possible D match to TRBD2 (5 bases). V was shortened by 2 bases and J by 0 bases, with 10 bases between the two germline ends. CDR1 is SGHTA and CDR2 is FQGNSA in the germline V gene. CDR3 length: 16 amino acids. CDR3 loop: CASSLFGGSNTGELFF. The CDR3 DNA reads as TGTGCCAGCAGCTTATTCGGAGGATCGAACACCGGGGAGCTGTTTTTT.

The table lists this clone with a count of one. The chain is built from TRBV19 and TRBJ1-4; no firm D call. The CDR3 runs to 16 residues. V dropped 5 bases and J dropped 8 bases, with 21 bases sitting between them. The germline gives CDR1 LNHDA, CDR2 SQIVND (reference sequence). CDR3 sequence: CASSAGDTVRLEKLFF. The CDR3 DNA sequence: TGTGCCAGTAGTGCGGGTGACACCGTAAGATTGGAAAAACTGTTTTTT.

The V gene is TRBV19, the J gene TRBJ2-7, with D perhaps given as TRBD1 or TRBD2 (6 bases each). Trimming cost V 1 base and J 0 bases, with 10 bases left between them. CDR1 and CDR2 from the germline V gene are LNHDA and SQIVND (reference sequence). CDR3 length: 15 residues. The CDR3 reads CASSIGGASSYEQYF. In nucleotides, the CDR3 is TGTGCCAGTAGTATAGGGGGGGCTAGCTCCTACGAGCAGTACTTC.

The J gene is TRBJ1-6, the V gene TRBV9; weak D call: TRBD1 (5 bases). CDR1 is SGDLS and CDR2 is YYNGEE in the germline V gene. Trimming took off 7 bases at V and 8 bases at J, with 13 bases between the two ends. The CDR3 runs 13 residues. The CDR3 sequence: CASGRDGHSPLHF. CDR3 coding DNA: TGTGCCAGCGGACGGGACGGACATTCACCCCTCCACTTT.

CDR3 residues: CATSRTASSTDTQYF. CDR3 coding DNA: TGTGCCACCAGTAGGACAGCTTCTAGCACAGATACGCAGTATTTT. The J gene is TRBJ2-3, the V gene TRBV24-1; a possible D gene is TRBD1 (6 bases). The V and J ends lost 6 bases and 0 bases respectively, with 12 bases between them. Germline loops: CDR1 KGHDR, CDR2 SFDVKD. This CDR3 is 15 amino acids long.

This clone was observed a few times. This chain connects TRBV14 to TRBJ1-2; no reliable D call. This CDR3 has 13 residues. The V gene's germline CDR1 is SGHDN and CDR2 FVKESK. Trimming removed 1 base from V and 4 bases from J, with 7 bases in between. CDR3 residues: CASSQGAFYGYTF. The CDR3 DNA reads as TGTGCCAGCAGCCAAGGGGCCTTCTATGGCTACACCTTC.

The chain uses TRBV2 and TRBJ1-2; D is perhaps TRBD1 (6 bases). Germline values: CDR1 SNHLY, CDR2 FYNNEI. The CDR3 runs to 16 residues. Between the trimmed V and J ends, which lost 5 bases and 2 bases, there was a span of 18 bases. Here the CDR3 DNA reads TGTGCCAGCAGTATACTACGACAGGCGACGAACTATGGCTACACCTTC. This sequence encodes CASSILRQATNYGYTF.

In its sample, this clone was seen many times. Distinct nucleotide sequences in the sample also encode this CDR3. V gene TRBV19 combines with J gene TRBJ1-1; D remains ambiguous. Germline CDR1 reads LNHDA; CDR2 reads SQIVND (reference sequence). The CDR3 is 13 residues long. V lost 3 bases and J 1 base, leaving 6 bases between the germline ends. CDR3 in amino acids: CASSIGRNTEAFF. CDR3 nucleotide sequence: TGTGCCAGTAGTATTGGCCGGAACACTGAAGCTTTCTTT.

The CDR3 DNA sequence: TGTGCCAGCAGCTTAGGCGACTCAAGCTCCTATAATTCACCCCTCCACTTT. Protein: CASSLGDSSSYNSPLHF. V gene TRBV7-9 combines with J gene TRBJ1-6; D call uncertain. V was shortened by 1 base and J by 0 bases, with 10 bases between the two germline ends. This CDR3 spans 17 amino acids. Germline V gene data show CDR1 as SEHNR and CDR2 as FQNEAQ (reference sequence).

The genes are TRBV3-1 (or the pseudogene TRBV3-2) and TRBJ1-5; D not certain. The CDR3 length is 12 residues. Trimming left V 8 bases short and J 6 bases short, with 11 bases between. The germline V gene encodes CDR1 LGHDT and CDR2 YNNKEL (reference sequence). CDR3 nucleotides: TGTGCCAGCCCGGGAGCTGGTCAGCCCCAGCATTTT. Translated: CASPGAGQPQHF.

V usage is TRBV21-1 and J usage is TRBJ1-3; TRBD1, the table's D call, was not compared with the DNA. TRBV21-1 is reported as a pseudogene. This CDR3 has 15 residues. CDR3 sequence reads: CASSTINRGGNTIYF. CDR3 in DNA: TGTGCCAGCAGCACGATAAACAGGGGAGGAAACACCATATATTTT.

The chain links TRBV19 to TRBJ1-5; the D gene is possibly TRBD1 (5 bases). The CDR3 loop spans 18 amino acids. V was trimmed by 6 bases and J by 4 bases, leaving 25 bases between them. Germline lookup yields CDR1 LNHDA and CDR2 SQIVND (reference sequence). The CDR3 DNA reads TGTGCCAGTAGCTCTGATCGGGGCCTCGAATCCTCAAATCAGCCCCAGCATTTT. Protein: CASSSDRGLESSNQPQHF.

The chain employs TRBV4-3 and TRBJ2-3; 10 bases align to TRBD1. Germline V gene data show CDR1 as LGHNA and CDR2 as YSLEER. This CDR3 is 15 amino acids long. V shed 3 bases and J 1 base; nucleotides not matched to a gene: 1. The CDR3 here is CASSQGTGGTDTQYF. In DNA, the CDR3 is TGCGCCAGCAGCCAGGGGACAGGGGGCACAGATACGCAGTATTTT.

The gene calls are TRBV2 and TRBJ1-5; weak D call: TRBD1 (5 bases). This CDR3 is 15 amino acids long. The ends were cut back, 3 bases at V and 7 bases at J, with 16 bases in the middle. Germline-derived CDR1 and CDR2 are SNHLY and FYNNEI. DNA of the CDR3: TGTGCCAGCAGTGAGTACGGGGGTTTTGGCCAGCCCCAGCATTTT. Its protein is CASSEYGGFGQPQHF. Variable domain in full (rest from reference TRBV2 and TRBJ1-5): EPEVTQTPSHQVTQMGQEVILRCVPISNHLYFYWYRQILGQKVEFLVSFYNNEISEKSEIFDDQFSVERPDGSNFTLKIRSTKLEDSAMYFCASSEYGGFGQPQHFGDGTRLSIL.

The chain has TRBV29-1 and TRBJ2-7, with D tentatively TRBD1 (5 bases). The CDR3 has 13 amino acids. V lost 6 bases and J 1 base, leaving 13 bases between the germline ends. CDR1 is SQVTM and CDR2 is ANQGSEA in the germline V gene. The CDR3 region has the DNA TGCAGCGTAAGACAGCTGAGATCCTACGAGCAGTACTTC. Encoded protein: CSVRQLRSYEQYF.

The chain recombines TRBV25-1 with TRBJ1-1, with 8 bases matching TRBD1. CDR3 length: 13 residues. The V and J ends lost 5 bases and 10 bases, in that order; junction bases with no gene match: 9. The germline V gene encodes CDR1 MGHDK and CDR2 SYGVNS. The DNA for the CDR3 is TGTGCCAGCAGTTACCCCGGGACAGGTGTAGCTTTCTTT. Protein sequence: CASSYPGTGVAFF.

The chain carries TRBV4-1 and TRBJ1-1, with D hard to call. The length of the CDR3 is 11 residues. With 2 bases removed from V and 2 bases from J, the gap between germline ends came to 0 bases. CDR1 and CDR2 from the germline V gene are MGHRA and YSYEKL. The CDR3 here is CASSQNTEAFF. DNA of the CDR3: TGCGCCAGCAGCCAAAACACTGAAGCTTTCTTT.

V usage is TRBV10-1 and J usage is TRBJ2-2; TRBD2 aligns across 8 bases. Trimming removed 3 bases from V and 2 bases from J; junction bases left unmatched: 8. The CDR3 covers 17 residues. CDR1 and CDR2 from the germline V gene are WNHNN and SYGVQD (reference sequence). The CDR3 DNA reads as TGCGCCAGCAGTGATCCCGCTAGCGGGCGTAACACCGGGGAGCTGTTTTTT. Translation gives CASSDPASGRNTGELFF.

Details on this clone: Just one base apart from a much larger clone, this may be a read error. The chain couples TRBV7-2 to TRBJ1-5; no clear D gene. Germline assignment: CDR1 SGHTA and CDR2 FQGNSA. The CDR3 loop spans 13 amino acids. Trimming cost V 1 base and J 3 bases, with 4 bases left between them. The CDR3 region is CASSLGLNQPQHF. Written as DNA, the CDR3 is TGTGCCAGCAGCTTAGGGCTCAATCAGCCCCAGCATTTT. The complete variable domain, with remaining parts taken from reference TRBV7-2 and TRBJ1-5, reads GAGVSQSPSNKVTEKGKDVELRCDPISGHTALYWYRQSLGQGLEFLIYFQGNSAPDKSGLPSDRFSAERTGGSVSTLTIQRTQQEDSAVYLCASSLGLNQPQHFGDGTRLSIL.

With regard to this clone: The junction does not match germline at one end; this may be a read error. In DNA form, the CDR3 reads TGTGCCAGCAGCTTTAGCCCAGCTAGCCGCTCCCACGAGCAGTACTTC. It yields the protein CASSFSPASRSHEQYF. The chain carries TRBV3-1 (or the pseudogene TRBV3-2) and TRBJ2-7; possible D gene TRBD2, 5 bases. The germline V gene has CDR1 LGHDT and CDR2 YNNKEL (reference sequence). The CDR3 covers 16 residues.

This chain's CDR3 is CASSTLGVYEQYF. CDR3 in DNA: TGTGCCAGCAGTACCCTTGGGGTGTACGAGCAGTACTTC. The chain has TRBV28 and TRBJ2-7; no definite D call. In germline, CDR1 is MDHEN, CDR2 SYDVKM. This CDR3 is built from 13 residues. V shed 5 bases and J shed 4 bases, with 12 bases lying between them.